This record looks at one T cell receptor beta chain sequence and its context. What it recognizes is unknown. These data are taken from a study of CD8 T cells in ankylosing spondylitis. Preparation of TCR beta libraries was done by quantitative 5'-RACE with molecular barcodes. MiXCR, applied by TCRdb to the 5' RACE reads, yields one record per CDR3 protein. In the table there are hundreds of thousands of distinct CDR3 sequences, 10% to 15% of which are singletons. V was clipped by 2 bases and J by 2 bases; unmatched bases: 9. CDR3 size: 17 residues. The germline V gene has CDR1 PRHDT and CDR2 FYEKMQ (reference sequence). General observations from the study: Clones linked to the disease showed a CD8+ phenotype. They occurred at relatively low frequencies in peripheral blood. Before this, some motif variants had been reported in reactive arthritis synovial fluid and blood. Reportedly, disease-linked clones are significantly enriched in ankylosing spondylitis patients' matched synovial fluid. The study identified a TCR beta motif of 7 or 8 highly homologous variants that appeared characteristic of ankylosing spondylitis blood.

The J gene is TRBJ2-3, the V gene TRBV13; TRBD2 matches 8 bases. This clonotype was obtained from a male donor with ankylosing spondylitis. Sequencing was carried out using blood, either unsorted or a sorted T cell fraction (not recorded which). The CDR3 loop reads CASSLSSGLGVTDTQYF. The CDR3 DNA reads as TGTGCCAGCAGCTTATCCTCGGGACTAGGGGTCACAGATACGCAGTATTTT. Drawing the rest from reference TRBV13 and TRBJ2-3, the complete variable domain is AAGVIQSPRHLIKEKRETATLKCYPIPRHDTVYWYQQGPGQDPQFLISFYEKMQSDKGSIPDRFSAQQFSDYHSELNMSSLELGDSALYFCASSLSSGLGVTDTQYFGPGTRLTVL.